This T cell receptor beta chain was sequenced for a study of shared clonotypes between healthy human individuals. Findings and limits, study-wide: Sorted-subset sequencing, rarefaction showed, was incomplete despite large depth.

With respect to this clone: The antigen is unknown.

Naive CD8 cells comprised CD45RO-negative, CCR7-positively selected cells, excluding terminally differentiated effector memory CD45RA+ cells. There were only Caucasian adults among the donors, and all lived in Nashville, Tennessee. Germline V CDR1 and CDR2: MDHEN, SYDVKM. V lost 2 bases and J lost 2, with 7 bases in between. The CDR3 is 14 residues long. The assay was immunoSEQ multiplex PCR, and TCRdb's table has in-frame clones only and misses some. The table includes more than 500,000 clones, 85% to 95% detected once. Sample: naive CD8+ T cells sorted from blood. This receptor was identified in a young woman in good health. This chain joins TRBV28 and TRBJ2-1, with unresolved D. DNA of the CDR3: TGTGCCAGCAGTTTAAAGGATCCCTACAATGAGCAGTTCTTC. Its protein product is CASSLKDPYNEQFF.